The 13 T cell receptor beta chains reported below all come from one sample, sequenced in a study of shared clonotypes between healthy human individuals. Method: immunoSEQ multiplex PCR; TCRdb's copy keeps in-frame clones and lacks some. The profile shows around 1.6 million clones, roughly 98% of them singletons. Input material: naive CD4+ T cells sorted from blood. Subset described: CD45RA+ positively selected. These TCRs come from a man under 40 in good health.

This sequence joins TRBV6-5 and TRBJ2-3, with 7 nucleotides matching TRBD1. There are 14 residues in the CDR3. Losses at the gene ends were 6 bases for V and 2 bases for J; bases not matched to a gene: 5. CDR1 and CDR2 from the germline V gene are MNHEY and SVGAGI. CDR3 sequence reads: CASSTGTVTDTQYF. In nucleotides, the CDR3 is TGTGCCAGCAGCACTGGGACAGTCACAGATACGCAGTATTTT.

The gene calls are TRBV5-1 and TRBJ2-3; D is unclear. CDR1 and CDR2 from the germline V gene are SGHRS and YFSETQ. The CDR3 sequence is 14 residues long. Trimming removed 2 bases from V and 4 bases from J, with 11 bases in between. The CDR3 sequence: CASSLVPGADTQYF. The DNA of the CDR3 is TGCGCCAGCAGCTTAGTCCCTGGCGCAGATACGCAGTATTTT.

The rearrangement links TRBV5-1 to TRBJ2-2; D may be TRBD1 or TRBD2 (5 bases each). CDR1 and CDR2 from the germline V gene are SGHRS and YFSETQ. The CDR3 contains 13 residues. Trimming removed 4 bases from V and 6 bases from J, with 10 bases in between. CDR3 nucleotides: TGCGCCAGCAGCCCGCCGGGGCCCGGGGAGCTGTTTTTT. Protein product: CASSPPGPGELFF. The full variable domain, rest sourced from reference TRBV5-1 and TRBJ2-2, is KAGVTQTPRYLIKTRGQQVTLSCSPISGHRSVSWYQQTPGQGLQFLFEYFSETQRNKGNFPGRFSGRQFSNSRSEMNVSTLELGDSALYLCASSPPGPGELFFGEGSRLTVL.

This rearrangement joins TRBV28 to TRBJ1-2; D is uncertain. Germline CDR1 reads MDHEN; CDR2 reads SYDVKM. The CDR3 runs to 13 residues. V was trimmed by 6 bases and J by 7 bases, leaving 15 bases between them. CDR3: CASSGGRHFGYTF. As DNA, the CDR3 is TGTGCCAGCAGCGGAGGGCGACATTTTGGCTACACCTTC.

The V call is TRBV6-1, the J call TRBJ2-7, with D maybe TRBD1 (6 bases). V lost 3 bases and J lost 2, with 17 bases in between. This CDR3 is 16 amino acids long. Per the germline V gene, CDR1 is MNHNS and CDR2 is SASEGT. The CDR3 DNA is TGTGCCAGCAGTGAGCAGTTTGACAGGCGAGCCTACGAGCAGTACTTC. As protein: CASSEQFDRRAYEQYF.

The chain is built from TRBV19 and TRBJ2-7; tentatively, D is TRBD1 (6 bases). The CDR3 loop spans 13 amino acids. Trimming removed 4 bases at V and 8 bases at J, with 15 bases between. Germline CDR1 LNHDA, CDR2 SQIVND (reference sequence). DNA of the CDR3: TGTGCCAGTAGTACCGGGACATCCGGGAAGCAGTACTTC. Encoded protein: CASSTGTSGKQYF.

The chain combines TRBV27 with TRBJ2-7, with no clear D. With 4 bases removed from V and 2 bases from J, the gap between germline ends came to 9 bases. Germline CDR1 reads MNHEY; CDR2 reads SMNVEV (reference sequence). The CDR3 spans 13 residues. CDR3 DNA sequence: TGTGCCAGCAGTTGGACGGCGGCCTACGAGCAGTACTTC. It encodes CASSWTAAYEQYF.

This clone was counted once. This sequence joins TRBV6-5 and TRBJ2-7, with 10 bases matching TRBD2. The CDR3 extends over 13 amino acids. The V segment lost 5 bases and the J segment 6 bases; nucleotides outside the gene matches: 4. Germline V CDR1 and CDR2: MNHEY, SVGAGI. The CDR3 nucleotides are TGTGCCAGCAGTAGCGGGAGGGCTGGCGAGCAGTACTTC. It codes for CASSSGRAGEQYF.

The chain has TRBV7-2 and TRBJ2-2; D ambiguous. Deletions cut 1 base from V and 2 bases from J, with 11 bases between. There are 16 residues in the CDR3. In germline, CDR1 is SGHTA, CDR2 FQGNSA. Written as DNA, the CDR3 is TGTGCCAGCAGCTTAGTTAGGGCCAGTAACACCGGGGAGCTGTTTTTT. It codes for CASSLVRASNTGELFF.

J is TRBJ2-3 and V is TRBV6-6; D possibly matches TRBD1 or TRBD2 (5 bases each). V gave up 4 bases and J gave up 6 bases, with 17 bases separating them. Germline values: CDR1 MNHNY, CDR2 SVGAGI (reference sequence). The CDR3 is 15 amino acids. CDR3 DNA: TGTGCCAGCAGTTTTGCCGGGGCACGTGGGGATACGCAGTATTTT. It is translated as CASSFAGARGDTQYF.

Note on this clone: Within the sample, other DNA sequences also encode this same CDR3. The chain combines TRBV18 with TRBJ2-5; possible D gene TRBD1, 5 bases. The CDR3 is 14 residues long. CDR1 is KGHSH and CDR2 is LQKENI in the germline V gene. The germline V and J ends were trimmed by 4 bases and 2 bases, with 11 bases remaining between them. The CDR3: CASSRDRVQETQYF. The CDR3 DNA sequence: TGTGCCAGCTCACGAGACAGAGTTCAAGAGACCCAGTACTTC. Filled out from reference TRBV18 and TRBJ2-5, the complete variable domain reads NAGVMQNPRHLVRRRGQEARLRCSPMKGHSHVYWYRQLPEEGLKFMVYLQKENIIDESGMPKERFSAEFPKEGPSILRIQQVVRGDSAAYFCASSRDRVQETQYFGPGTRLLVL.

Here the CDR3 reads CASSLVPTSGRREQYF. For the CDR3, the DNA is TGTGCCAGCAGCTTGGTCCCAACTAGCGGGAGAAGGGAGCAGTACTTC. The V call is TRBV5-5, the J call TRBJ2-7; TRBD2 agrees at 11 bases. Trimming cost V 0 bases and J 7 bases; bases outside gene matches: 9. Germline values: CDR1 SGHKS, CDR2 YYEKEE (reference sequence). The CDR3 consists of 16 residues.

This chain joins TRBV5-1 and TRBJ2-7, with D unclear. V was trimmed by 1 base and J by 3 bases, leaving 20 bases between them. Germline CDR1 is SGHRS and CDR2 is YFSETQ. CDR3 length equals 17 residues. DNA for the CDR3: TGCGCCAGCAGCTTGACGGTACAGCCAAACCCTTTCTACGAGCAGTACTTC. The encoded protein is CASSLTVQPNPFYEQYF.